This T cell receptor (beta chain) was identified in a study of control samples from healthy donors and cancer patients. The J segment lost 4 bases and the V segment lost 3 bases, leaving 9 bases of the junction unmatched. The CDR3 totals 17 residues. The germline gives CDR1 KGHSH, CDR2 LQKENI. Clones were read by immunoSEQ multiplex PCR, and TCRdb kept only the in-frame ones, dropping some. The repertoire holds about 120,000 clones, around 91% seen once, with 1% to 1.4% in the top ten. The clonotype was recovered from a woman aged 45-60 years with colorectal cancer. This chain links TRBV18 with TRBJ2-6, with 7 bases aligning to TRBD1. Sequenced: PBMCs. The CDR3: CASSPSIDRAGANVLTF. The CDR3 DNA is TGTGCCAGCTCACCTTCCATAGACAGGGCCGGGGCCAACGTCCTGACTTTC. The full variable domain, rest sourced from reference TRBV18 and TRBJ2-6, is NAGVMQNPRHLVRRRGQEARLRCSPMKGHSHVYWYRQLPEEGLKFMVYLQKENIIDESGMPKERFSAEFPKEGPSILRIQQVVRGDSAAYFCASSPSIDRAGANVLTFGAGSRLTVL.